One sample yielded the 5 T cell receptor beta chains listed below, sequenced in a study of blood T cell repertoires in COVID-19. The table came from immunoSEQ multiplex PCR; TCRdb's copy has only in-frame clones and leaves some out. The table shows fewer than 400,000 clones, with about 89% occurring only once. The sample comprised PBMCs or T cells enriched from blood (not recorded which). These TCRs come from a man aged 60 to 75 who had recovered from COVID-19.

The gene calls are TRBV7-9 and TRBJ2-7; tentative D call: TRBD1 (6 bases). This CDR3 spans 14 amino acids. The germline V gene encodes CDR1 SEHNR and CDR2 FQNEAQ (reference sequence). V lost 1 base, J lost 2 bases, and 9 bases lay in between. CDR3 nucleotides: TGTGCCAGCAGCTTAGTGGGGGACACCTACGAGCAGTACTTC. It specifies CASSLVGDTYEQYF.

This chain uses TRBV19 with TRBJ2-7; 7 bases match TRBD1. Germline V CDR1 and CDR2: LNHDA, SQIVND (reference sequence). The J segment lost 0 bases and the V segment lost 4 bases, leaving 9 bases of the junction unmatched. The CDR3 contains 16 residues. The CDR3 DNA follows: TGTGCCAGTAGTAAGGCAGCCCAGGGGGTCTCCTACGAGCAGTACTTC. It translates to CASSKAAQGVSYEQYF.

The genes are TRBV9 and TRBJ1-5, with 11 nucleotides matching TRBD1. Germline-derived CDR1 and CDR2 are SGDLS and YYNGEE. V gave up 4 bases and J gave up 6 bases; unmatched junction bases: 3. CDR3 length equals 14 residues. The CDR3 spells CASSPGTGGQPQHF. For the CDR3, the DNA is TGTGCCAGCAGCCCAGGGACAGGGGGTCAGCCCCAGCATTTT.

This clone was detected a few times. The chain is built from TRBV7-9 and TRBJ2-7, with D perhaps matching TRBD1 (5 bases). The ends were cut back, 4 bases at V and 4 bases at J, with 8 bases in the middle. The CDR3 has 12 amino acids. The V gene's germline CDR1 is SEHNR and CDR2 FQNEAQ (reference sequence). The CDR3 is CASSSDIYEQYF. In DNA form, the CDR3 reads TGTGCCAGCAGCTCGGACATTTACGAGCAGTACTTC. The variable domain in full, completed from reference TRBV7-9 and TRBJ2-7, reads DTGVSQNPRHKITKRGQNVTFRCDPISEHNRLYWYRQTLGQGPEFLTYFQNEAQLEKSRLLSDRFSAERPKGSFSTLEIQRTEQGDSAMYLCASSSDIYEQYFGPGTRLTVT.

The CDR3 coding sequence is TGTGCCAGTAGTATTGGGGGGGGATACACTGAAGCTTTCTTT. Translation gives CASSIGGGYTEAFF. The chain employs TRBV19 and TRBJ1-1; possible D gene TRBD1, 5 bases. The length of the CDR3 is 14 residues. V dropped 3 bases and J dropped 3 bases, with 11 bases sitting between them. Looked up from germline, CDR1 is LNHDA and CDR2 is SQIVND (reference sequence).